This T cell receptor beta chain was found in a study of blood T cell repertoires in COVID-19. Across the study: The cDNA or gDNA used as material had been derived from T cells, B-cell-depleted T cells, or PBMCs.

Here immunoSEQ multiplex PCR was the method, and the copy in TCRdb shows in-frame clones only, minus some. The sample lists around 110,000 clones, approximately 80% occurring once. Per the germline V gene, CDR1 is SEHNR and CDR2 is FQNEAQ (reference sequence). Trimming cost V 1 base and J 6 bases, with 15 bases left between them. This CDR3 is built from 16 residues. Source material: peripheral blood. The chain couples TRBV7-9 to TRBJ2-2; D possibly corresponds to TRBD2 (6 bases). This TCR derives from a woman in her 70s with acute or convalescent COVID-19. CDR3 in amino acids: CASSLGEVWFPGELFF. CDR3 nucleotides: TGTGCCAGCAGCTTAGGGGAGGTCTGGTTTCCCGGGGAGCTGTTTTTT. The full variable domain, completed using reference TRBV7-9 and TRBJ2-2, is DTGVSQNPRHKITKRGQNVTFRCDPISEHNRLYWYRQTLGQGPEFLTYFQNEAQLEKSRLLSDRFSAERPKGSFSTLEIQRTEQGDSAMYLCASSLGEVWFPGELFFGEGSRLTVL.